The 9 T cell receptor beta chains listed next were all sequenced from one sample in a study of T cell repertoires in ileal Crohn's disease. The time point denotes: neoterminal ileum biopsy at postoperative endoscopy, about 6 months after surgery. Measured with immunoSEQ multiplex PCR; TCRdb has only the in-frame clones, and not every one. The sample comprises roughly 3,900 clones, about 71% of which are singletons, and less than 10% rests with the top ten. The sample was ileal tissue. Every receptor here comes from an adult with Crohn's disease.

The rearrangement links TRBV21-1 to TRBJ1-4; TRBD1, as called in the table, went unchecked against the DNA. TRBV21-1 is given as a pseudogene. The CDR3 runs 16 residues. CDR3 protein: CASSPTRGRRGEKLFF. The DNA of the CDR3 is TGTGCCAGCAGCCCGACGAGGGGGCGGAGGGGTGAAAAACTGTTTTTT.

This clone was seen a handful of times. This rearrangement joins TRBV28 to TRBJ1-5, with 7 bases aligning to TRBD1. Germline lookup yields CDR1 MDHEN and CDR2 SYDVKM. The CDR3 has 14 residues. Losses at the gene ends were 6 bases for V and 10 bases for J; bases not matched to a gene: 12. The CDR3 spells CASRGQGGSSPQHF. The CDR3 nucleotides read TGTGCCAGCAGGGGGCAGGGGGGCAGCTCCCCCCAGCATTTT.

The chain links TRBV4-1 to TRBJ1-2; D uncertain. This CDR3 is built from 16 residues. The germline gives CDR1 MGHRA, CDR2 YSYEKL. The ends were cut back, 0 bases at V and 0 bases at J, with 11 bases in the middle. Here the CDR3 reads CASSQEALITNYGYTF. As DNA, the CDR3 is TGCGCCAGCAGCCAAGAAGCGCTCATCACTAACTATGGCTACACCTTC.

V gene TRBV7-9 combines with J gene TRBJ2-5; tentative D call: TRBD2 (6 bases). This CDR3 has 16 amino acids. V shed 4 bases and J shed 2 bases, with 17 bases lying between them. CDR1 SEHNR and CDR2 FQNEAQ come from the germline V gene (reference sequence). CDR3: CASSSGGPSSQETQYF. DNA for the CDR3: TGTGCCAGCAGCTCAGGAGGGCCATCCTCTCAAGAGACCCAGTACTTC.

This CDR3 reads CSSAGVLGTQYF. For the CDR3, the DNA is TGTTCTTCGGCGGGGGTCCTTGGGACGCAGTATTTT. The chain is built from TRBV11-2 and TRBJ2-3, with TRBD2 identical over 7 bases. The length of the CDR3 is 12 residues. Germline V gene lookup returns CDR1 SGHAT and CDR2 FQNNGV.

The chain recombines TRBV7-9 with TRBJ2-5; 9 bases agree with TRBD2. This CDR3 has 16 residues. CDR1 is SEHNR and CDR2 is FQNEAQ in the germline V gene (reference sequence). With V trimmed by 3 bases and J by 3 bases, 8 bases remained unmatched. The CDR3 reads CASSLYGTSKEETQYF. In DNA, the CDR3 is TGTGCCAGCAGCTTGTACGGGACTAGCAAAGAAGAGACCCAGTACTTC.

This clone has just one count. The DNA of the CDR3 is TGTGCCAGCCACCCGGGGTTGGCTTCACCCCTCCACTTT. This gives the protein CASHPGLASPLHF. This chain uses TRBV25-1 with TRBJ1-6; the D is unclear. Trimming took 8 bases from V and 9 from J, leaving 14 bases between them. CDR1 and CDR2 from the germline V gene are MGHDK and SYGVNS. CDR3 length equals 13 residues.

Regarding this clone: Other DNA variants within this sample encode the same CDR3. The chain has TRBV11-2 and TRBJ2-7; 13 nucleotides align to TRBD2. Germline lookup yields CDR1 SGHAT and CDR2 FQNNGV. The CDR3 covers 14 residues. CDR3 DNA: TGTGCTAGCAGCTTAGGGACTAGCGGGATCGAGCAGTACGTC. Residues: CASSLGTSGIEQYV.

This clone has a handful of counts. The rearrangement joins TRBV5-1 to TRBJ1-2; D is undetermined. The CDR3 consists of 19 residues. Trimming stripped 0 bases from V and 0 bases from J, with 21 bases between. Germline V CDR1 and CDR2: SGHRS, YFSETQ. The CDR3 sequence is CASSLVAAGRSRANYGYTF. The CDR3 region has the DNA TGCGCCAGCAGCTTGGTGGCGGCGGGTCGGAGCAGAGCTAACTATGGCTACACCTTC.